These 21 T cell receptor beta chains came from one sample sequenced in a study of tumor-infiltrating lymphocytes in primary liver carcinoma. TCR beta cDNA was prepared out of around 460 ng total RNA by means of a constant-region primer. TCR beta libraries came from three nested multiplex PCR rounds using slightly modified ARM-PCR. It was with TRBV1-TRBV30 forward primers and a C-beta reverse primer that the first two PCR rounds were run, at approximately 10 cycles each. TCRdb used MiXCR to reprocess the multiplex PCR reads, holding one entry per CDR3 protein. The data show fewer than 85,000 distinct CDR3 sequences, 65% to 75% seen once. For each extraction, RNA and DNA were obtained together from 20-30 mg of unsorted bulk tissue. Sequencing was performed on tumor-adjacent normal liver tissue. Source of these receptors: a middle-aged man with primary liver carcinoma and hepatitis B virus infection.

The table lists this clonotype with a few counts. The chain carries TRBV6-2 or TRBV6-3 and TRBJ2-5, with D possibly TRBD2 on 6 matching bases. The CDR3 spans 14 residues. CDR1 and CDR2 (germline): MNHEY, SVGEGT. The CDR3 is CTSSYEASAGTQYF. The CDR3 nucleotides read TGTACTAGCAGTTACGAAGCTTCGGCGGGGACCCAGTACTTC.

Regarding this clonotype: An end of the junction differs from the germline gene, which may be a read error. V and J are TRBV6-5 and TRBJ2-7; 7 positions agree with TRBD1. CDR1 MNHEY and CDR2 SVGAGI come from the germline V gene. This CDR3 comprises 16 residues. CDR3 amino acids: CTSRPGQATSFYEQYF. CDR3 bases: TGTACCAGCAGGCCCGGACAGGCAACATCATTTTACGAGCAGTACTTC.

On this clonotype itself: This clone may be a read error of a much larger clone one base away. The chain employs TRBV29-1 and TRBJ2-3; the match to TRBD2 covers 8 bases. V trimming: 4 bases; J trimming: 10 bases; junction bases outside the gene matches: 16. Germline V lookup: CDR1 SQVTM, CDR2 ANQGSEA. The length of the CDR3 is 15 residues. CDR3 in amino acids: CSVAGRSGSARAQYF. DNA for the CDR3: TGCAGCGTTGCAGGGAGAAGCGGGAGCGCTAGAGCGCAGTATTTT.

The chain carries TRBV11-2 and TRBJ2-3; a possible D gene is TRBD2 (6 bases). The V and J ends lost 3 bases and 6 bases respectively, with 16 bases between them. Germline V gives CDR1 SGHAT, CDR2 FQNNGV. This CDR3 has 15 amino acids. The CDR3 is CASSFYGGSLDTQYF. CDR3 DNA: TGTGCCAGCAGCTTCTACGGGGGTAGCTTGGATACGCAGTATTTT.

Concerning this clonotype itself: A junction end diverges from the germline sequence, so it may reflect a read error. This chain joins TRBV30 and TRBJ2-1, with D unclear. The CDR3 has 11 residues. Germline assignment: CDR1 GTSNPN and CDR2 SVGIG (reference sequence). This CDR3 reads CTWSLLNEQFF. CDR3 bases: TGTACCTGGAGTCTCCTCAATGAACAATTCTTC.

The chain carries TRBV29-1 and TRBJ2-7, with no clear D. Between the trimmed V and J ends, which lost 5 bases and 1 base, there was a span of 9 bases. The CDR3 is made up of 12 amino acids. Germline V CDR1 and CDR2: SQVTM, ANQGSEA. For the CDR3, the DNA is TGCAGCGTTACTGGCAGTTCCTACGAGCAGTACTTC. Protein: CSVTGSSYEQYF.

A remark on this clonotype: Because the CDR3 is missing its conserved closing phenylalanine or tryptophan, this is likely a read error. The chain couples TRBV7-9 to TRBJ2-7; tentative D call: TRBD1 (5 bases). In germline, CDR1 is SEHNR, CDR2 FQNEAQ (reference sequence). V lost 5 bases, J lost 3 bases, and 14 bases lay in between. This CDR3 is 14 amino acids long. CDR3 nucleotide sequence: TGTGCCAGCAGCCGAGCTGACAGACTCTACGAGCAGTACTTA. Amino acids: CASSRADRLYEQYL.

A word on this clonotype: The conserved closing phenylalanine or tryptophan is absent in this CDR3, likely reflecting a read error. The CDR3 here is CASSSRTGNAFRAFPTNEQFL. For the CDR3, the DNA is TGTGCCAGTAGTTCCCGGACAGGGAACGCTTTCCGCGCTTTTCCTACCAATGAGCAGTTCTTG. The chain links TRBV6-6 to TRBJ2-1, with TRBD1 identical over 8 bases. This CDR3 has 21 amino acids. Germline lookup yields CDR1 MNHNY and CDR2 SVGAGI (reference sequence).

Concerning this clonotype itself: It may be a read error: a sequence one base away is much more abundant. The J gene is TRBJ2-1, the V gene TRBV29-1; D is ambiguous. Looked up from germline, CDR1 is SQVTM and CDR2 is ANQGSEA. CDR3 length: 16 residues. CDR3 region: CSVDLLDASSYNERFF. CDR3 in DNA: TGCAGCGTTGATCTTCTGGACGCCAGCTCCTACAATGAGCGGTTCTTC.

This clonotype was found a few times. The junction does not match germline at one end; this may be a read error. The genes are TRBV10-2 and TRBJ2-7; 7 bases align to TRBD2. The CDR3 is made up of 14 amino acids. CDR1 and CDR2 (germline): WSHSY, SAAADI. In DNA, the CDR3 is TGCGCCAGCAGTGCGGCGGGAGACTCCTACGAGCAATATTTC. This translates into CASSAAGDSYEQYF.

The V gene is TRBV7-2, the J gene TRBJ2-7; D possibly corresponds to TRBD2 (5 bases). This CDR3 is built from 12 residues. Germline V gene sequence: CDR1 SGHTA, CDR2 FQGNSA. V was cut by 6 bases and J by 6 bases, with 12 bases left in between. The CDR3, as DNA: TGTGCCAGCAGTCGGACTCCAACCGAGCAGTACTTC. This sequence encodes CASSRTPTEQYF. Supplemented by reference TRBV7-2 and TRBJ2-7, the full variable domain reads GAGVSQSPSNKVTEKGKDVELRCDPISGHTALYWYRQSLGQGLEFLIYFQGNSAPDKSGLPSDRFSAERTGGSVSTLTIQRTQQEDSAVYLCASSRTPTEQYFGPGTRLTVT.

A note on this clonotype: At one boundary the junction diverges from the germline segment, which might be a read error. The chain links TRBV6-6 to TRBJ2-3, with 8 bases that match TRBD2. The CDR3 totals 15 residues. From germline, CDR1 is MNHNY and CDR2 SVGAGI (reference sequence). CDR3 loop: CASNYLSAGANTQYF. CDR3 bases: TGTGCCAGCAATTACCTTTCAGCGGGAGCAAATACGCAGTATTTT.

This clonotype was detected ten times or more. The chain joins TRBV28 to TRBJ2-7, with TRBD2 identical over 10 bases. The CDR3 spans 16 residues. V gave up 6 bases and J gave up 6 bases; unmatched junction bases: 14. The germline gives CDR1 MDHEN, CDR2 SYDVKM. CDR3 sequence reads: CASSQGLAGASAEQYF. As DNA, the CDR3 is TGTGCCAGCAGCCAAGGGCTAGCGGGAGCTTCCGCCGAGCAGTACTTC.

A note on this clonotype: Just one base apart from a much larger clone, this may be a read error. The chain employs TRBV18 and TRBJ1-1; TRBD1 is a possible D gene (5 bases). CDR1 and CDR2 (germline): KGHSH, LQKENI. This CDR3 has 13 amino acids. Trimming left V 3 bases short and J 6 bases short, with 11 bases between. The CDR3 sequence is CASSPLTGPEAFF. The CDR3 DNA is TGTGCCAGCTCACCCTTAACAGGCCCTGAAGCTTTCTTT. Using reference TRBV18 and TRBJ1-1 for the parts outside the CDR3, the full variable domain is NAGVMQNPRHLVRRRGQEARLRCSPMKGHSHVYWYRQLPEEGLKFMVYLQKENIIDESGMPKERFSAEFPKEGPSILRIQQVVRGDSAAYFCASSPLTGPEAFFGQGTRLTVV.

Regarding this clonotype: This may be a read error, as it is one base from a much larger clone. The genes are TRBV28 and TRBJ2-1; D is uncertain. Germline V gene data show CDR1 as MDHEN and CDR2 as SYDVKM. CDR3 length: 15 residues. The CDR3 DNA sequence: TGTACCAGCAGTTTATTTGGTCGGATCTACAATGAGCAGTTCTTC. It translates to CTSSLFGRIYNEQFF.

Remarks on this clonotype: The CDR3 does not end in the conserved phenylalanine or tryptophan, so this is likely a read error. The chain carries TRBV11-2 and TRBJ2-1; the D is unclear. Trimming took off 2 bases at V and 8 bases at J, with 10 bases between the two ends. This CDR3 is built from 13 residues. The germline V gene encodes CDR1 SGHAT and CDR2 FQNNGV. CDR3 loop: CASSLNDTYEQFL. As DNA, the CDR3 is TGTGCCAGCAGCTTAAATGATACCTATGAGCAGTTCTTA.

On this clonotype: One end of the junction varies from germline; a read error may be responsible. The chain couples TRBV28 to TRBJ2-2, with a possible D match to TRBD1 (6 bases). The germline gives CDR1 MDHEN, CDR2 SYDVKM. The CDR3 totals 15 residues. The CDR3 loop is CASSSRQGNTGDLFF. CDR3 DNA sequence: TGTGCCAGCAGTTCAAGGCAGGGGAACACCGGGGACCTGTTTTTT.

The chain combines TRBV5-1 with TRBJ1-1, with a weak D call TRBD1 (6 bases). V shed 5 bases and J shed 3 bases, with 11 bases lying between them. CDR1 and CDR2 (germline): SGHRS, YFSETQ. This CDR3 is built from 13 residues. The CDR3 DNA reads as TGCGCCAGCAGTTGGGGGGGCGACACTGAAGCTTTCTTT. Amino acids: CASSWGGDTEAFF.

This clonotype is categorized as medium-sized. This rearrangement joins TRBV7-9 to TRBJ2-2, with 7 nucleotides matching TRBD1. Germline V lookup: CDR1 SEHNR, CDR2 FQNEAQ (reference sequence). V lost 1 base to trimming and J lost 7 bases; unmatched junction nucleotides: 3. The CDR3 has 14 amino acids. The CDR3 sequence: CASSLEGADGELFF. The DNA of the CDR3 is TGTGCCAGCAGCTTAGAGGGGGCCGACGGGGAGCTGTTTTTT.

As concerns this clonotype: One junction end does not reproduce the germline sequence, and a read error may be involved. The chain has TRBV5-4 and TRBJ1-1; a possible D gene is TRBD1 (6 bases). Germline CDR1 SGHNT, CDR2 YYREEE (reference sequence). This CDR3 region has 15 residues. CDR3 residues: CASRLGGFMNTEAFF. The CDR3 region has the DNA TGTGCCAGCAGATTGGGGGGCTTCATGAACACTGAAGCTTTCTTT.

This clonotype occurred many times. V is TRBV5-6 and J is TRBJ1-4; unclear D gene. Deletions cut 3 bases from V and 4 bases from J, with 19 bases between. The CDR3 consists of 17 residues. Germline CDR1 and CDR2: SGHDT and YYEEEE. CDR3 protein: CASSSLGPGLINEKLFF. In nucleotides, the CDR3 is TGTGCCAGCAGCTCCCTGGGTCCAGGACTGATTAATGAAAAACTGTTTTTT. Filled out from reference TRBV5-6 and TRBJ1-4, the complete variable domain reads DAGVTQSPTHLIKTRGQQVTLRCSPKSGHDTVSWYQQALGQGPQFIFQYYEEEERQRGNFPDRFSGHQFPNYSSELNVNALLLGDSALYLCASSSLGPGLINEKLFFGSGTQLSVL.